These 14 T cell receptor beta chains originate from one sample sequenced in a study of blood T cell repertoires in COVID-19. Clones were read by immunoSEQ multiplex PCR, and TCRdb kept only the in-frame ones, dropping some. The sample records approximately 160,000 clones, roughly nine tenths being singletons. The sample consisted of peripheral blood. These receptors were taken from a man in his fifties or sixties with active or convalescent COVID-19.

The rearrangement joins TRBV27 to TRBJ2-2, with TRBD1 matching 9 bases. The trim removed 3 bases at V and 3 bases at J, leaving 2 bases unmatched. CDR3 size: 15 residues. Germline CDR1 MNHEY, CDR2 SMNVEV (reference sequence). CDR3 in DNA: TGTGCCAGCAGTTTGTGGACAGGGGACACCGGGGAGCTGTTTTTT. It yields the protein CASSLWTGDTGELFF.

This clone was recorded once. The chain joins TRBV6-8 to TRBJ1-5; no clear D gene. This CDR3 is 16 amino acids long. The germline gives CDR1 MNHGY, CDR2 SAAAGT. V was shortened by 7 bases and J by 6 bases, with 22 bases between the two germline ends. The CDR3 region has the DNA TGTGCCAGCACTCCTCGGGGTCGGTCTCGGACTCAGCCCCAGCATTTT. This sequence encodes CASTPRGRSRTQPQHF.

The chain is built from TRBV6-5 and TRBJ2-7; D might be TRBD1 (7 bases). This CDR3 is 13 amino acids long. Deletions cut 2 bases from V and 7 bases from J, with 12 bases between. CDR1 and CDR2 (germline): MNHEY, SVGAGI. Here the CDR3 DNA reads TGTGCCAGCAGTTACCGACAGGGAGGAGAGCAGTACTTC. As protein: CASSYRQGGEQYF.

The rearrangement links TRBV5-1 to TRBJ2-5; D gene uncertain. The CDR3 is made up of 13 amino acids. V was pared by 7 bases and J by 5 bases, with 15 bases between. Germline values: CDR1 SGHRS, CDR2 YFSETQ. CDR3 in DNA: TGCGCCAGCTCTGTCGCCATCCAGGAGACCCAGTACTTC. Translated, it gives CASSVAIQETQYF.

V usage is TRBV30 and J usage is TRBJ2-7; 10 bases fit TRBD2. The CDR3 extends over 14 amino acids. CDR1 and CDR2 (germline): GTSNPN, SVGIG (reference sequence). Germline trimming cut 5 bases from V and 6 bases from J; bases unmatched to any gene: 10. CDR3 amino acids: CAWDGLAELREQYF. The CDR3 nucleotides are TGTGCCTGGGACGGACTAGCGGAGTTGCGCGAGCAGTACTTC.

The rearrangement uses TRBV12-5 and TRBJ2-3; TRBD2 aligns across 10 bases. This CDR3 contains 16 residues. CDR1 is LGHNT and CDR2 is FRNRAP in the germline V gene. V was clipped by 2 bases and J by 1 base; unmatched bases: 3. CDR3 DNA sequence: TGTGCTAGTGGTTTGTCCGGACTAGCGGGCACAGATACGCAGTATTTT. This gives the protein CASGLSGLAGTDTQYF.

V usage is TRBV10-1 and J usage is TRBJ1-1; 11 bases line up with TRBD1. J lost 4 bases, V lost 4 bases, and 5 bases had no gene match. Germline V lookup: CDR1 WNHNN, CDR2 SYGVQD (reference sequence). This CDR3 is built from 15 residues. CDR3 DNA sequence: TGCGCCAGCAGTGCAACCGGGACAGGGGGCACTGAAGCTTTCTTT. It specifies CASSATGTGGTEAFF.

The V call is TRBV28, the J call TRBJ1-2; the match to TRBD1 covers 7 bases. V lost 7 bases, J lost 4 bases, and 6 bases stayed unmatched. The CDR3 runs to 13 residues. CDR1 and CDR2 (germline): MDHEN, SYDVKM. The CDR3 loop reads CASTPGQPYGYTF. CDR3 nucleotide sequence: TGTGCCAGCACCCCGGGACAGCCCTATGGCTACACCTTC.

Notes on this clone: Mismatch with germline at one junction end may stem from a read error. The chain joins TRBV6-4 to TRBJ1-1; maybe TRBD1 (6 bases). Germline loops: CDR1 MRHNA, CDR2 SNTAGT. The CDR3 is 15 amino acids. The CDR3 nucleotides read TGTGCCAGCAGTGCGTTCGGTCAGGGGAACTCTGAAGCTTTCTTT. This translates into CASSAFGQGNSEAFF.

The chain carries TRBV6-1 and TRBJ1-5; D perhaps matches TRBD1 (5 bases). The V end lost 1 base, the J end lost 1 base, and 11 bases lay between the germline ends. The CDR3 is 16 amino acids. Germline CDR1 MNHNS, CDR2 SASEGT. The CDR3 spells CASSEVPGLSNQPQHF. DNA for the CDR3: TGTGCCAGCAGTGAAGTTCCGGGACTGAGCAATCAGCCCCAGCATTTT.

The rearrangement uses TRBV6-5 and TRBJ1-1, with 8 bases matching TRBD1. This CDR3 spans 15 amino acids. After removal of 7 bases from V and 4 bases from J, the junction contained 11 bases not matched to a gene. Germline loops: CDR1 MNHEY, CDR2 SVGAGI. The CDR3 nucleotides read TGTGCCAGCACAGAAGGGGGCAGGGGGCCCACTGAAGCTTTCTTT. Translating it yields CASTEGGRGPTEAFF.

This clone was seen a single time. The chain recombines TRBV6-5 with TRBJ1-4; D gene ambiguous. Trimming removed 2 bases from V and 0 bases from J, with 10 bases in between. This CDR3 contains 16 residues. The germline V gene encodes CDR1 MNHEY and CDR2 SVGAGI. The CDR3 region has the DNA TGTGCCAGCAGTTACGGAGGCACTCCAACTAATGAAAAACTGTTTTTT. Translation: CASSYGGTPTNEKLFF.

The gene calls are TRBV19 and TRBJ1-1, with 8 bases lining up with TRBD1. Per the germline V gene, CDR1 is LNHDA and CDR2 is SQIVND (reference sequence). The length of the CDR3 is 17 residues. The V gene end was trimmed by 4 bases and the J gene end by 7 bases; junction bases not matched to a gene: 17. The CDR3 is CASSTHPPQGAHGEAFF. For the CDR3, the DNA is TGTGCCAGTAGTACACACCCCCCGCAGGGGGCCCATGGTGAAGCTTTCTTT.

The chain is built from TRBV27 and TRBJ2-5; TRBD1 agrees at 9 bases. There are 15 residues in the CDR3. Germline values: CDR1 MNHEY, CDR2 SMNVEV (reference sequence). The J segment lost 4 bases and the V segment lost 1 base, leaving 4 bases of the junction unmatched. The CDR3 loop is CASSLFLDRGETQYF. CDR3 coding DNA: TGTGCCAGCAGTTTATTCTTGGACAGGGGAGAGACCCAGTACTTC.